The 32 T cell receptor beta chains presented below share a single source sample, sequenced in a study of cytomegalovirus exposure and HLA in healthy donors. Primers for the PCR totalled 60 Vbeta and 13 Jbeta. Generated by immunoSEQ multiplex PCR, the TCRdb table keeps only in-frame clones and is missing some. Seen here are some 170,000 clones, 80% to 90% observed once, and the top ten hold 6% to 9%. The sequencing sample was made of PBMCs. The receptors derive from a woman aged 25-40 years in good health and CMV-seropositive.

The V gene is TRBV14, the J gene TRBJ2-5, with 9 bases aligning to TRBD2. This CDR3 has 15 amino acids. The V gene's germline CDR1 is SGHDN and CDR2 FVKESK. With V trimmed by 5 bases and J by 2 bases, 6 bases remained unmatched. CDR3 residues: CASSAGTSYQETQYF. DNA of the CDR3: TGTGCCAGCAGCGCCGGGACTAGCTATCAAGAGACCCAGTACTTC. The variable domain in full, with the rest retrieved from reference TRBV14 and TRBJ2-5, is EAGVTQFPSHSVIEKGQTVTLRCDPISGHDNLYWYRRVMGKEIKFLLHFVKESKQDESGMPNNRFLAERTGGTYSTLKVQPAELEDSGVYFCASSAGTSYQETQYFGPGTRLLVL.

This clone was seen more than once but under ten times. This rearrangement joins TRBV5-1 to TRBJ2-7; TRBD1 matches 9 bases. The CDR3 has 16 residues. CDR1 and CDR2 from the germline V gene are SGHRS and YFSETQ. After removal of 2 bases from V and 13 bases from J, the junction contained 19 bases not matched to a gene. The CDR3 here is CASSFGGTGITHLKYF. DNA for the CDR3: TGCGCCAGCAGCTTTGGCGGGACAGGGATCACACACTTGAAATACTTC. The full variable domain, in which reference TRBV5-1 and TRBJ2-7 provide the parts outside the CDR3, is KAGVTQTPRYLIKTRGQQVTLSCSPISGHRSVSWYQQTPGQGLQFLFEYFSETQRNKGNFPGRFSGRQFSNSRSEMNVSTLELGDSALYLCASSFGGTGITHLKYFGPGTRLTVT.

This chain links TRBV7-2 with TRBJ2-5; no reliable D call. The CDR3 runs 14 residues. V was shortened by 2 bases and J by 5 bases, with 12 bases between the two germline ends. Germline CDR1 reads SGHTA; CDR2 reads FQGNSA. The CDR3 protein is CASSLFGVSETQYF. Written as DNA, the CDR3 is TGTGCCAGCAGCTTATTTGGAGTTTCGGAGACCCAGTACTTC.

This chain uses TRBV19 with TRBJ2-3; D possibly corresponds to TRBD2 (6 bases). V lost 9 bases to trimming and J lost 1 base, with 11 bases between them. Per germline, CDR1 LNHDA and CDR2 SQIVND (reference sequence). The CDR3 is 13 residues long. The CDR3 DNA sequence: TGTGCCAGCTCGAGGGAGGGCACAGATACGCAGTATTTT. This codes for CASSREGTDTQYF.

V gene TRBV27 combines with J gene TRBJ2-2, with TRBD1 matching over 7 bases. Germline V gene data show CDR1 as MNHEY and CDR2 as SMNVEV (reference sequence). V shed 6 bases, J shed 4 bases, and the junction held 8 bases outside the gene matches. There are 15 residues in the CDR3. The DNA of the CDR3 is TGTGCCAGCAGCCCCAGGGGGTCCACCACCGGGGAGCTGTTTTTT. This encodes CASSPRGSTTGELFF.

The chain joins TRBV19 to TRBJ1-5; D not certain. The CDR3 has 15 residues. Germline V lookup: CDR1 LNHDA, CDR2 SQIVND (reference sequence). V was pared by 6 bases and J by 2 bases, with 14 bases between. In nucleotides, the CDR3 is TGTGCCAGTAGCAATGCGGGTTTTGGCAATCAGCCCCAGCATTTT. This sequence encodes CASSNAGFGNQPQHF.

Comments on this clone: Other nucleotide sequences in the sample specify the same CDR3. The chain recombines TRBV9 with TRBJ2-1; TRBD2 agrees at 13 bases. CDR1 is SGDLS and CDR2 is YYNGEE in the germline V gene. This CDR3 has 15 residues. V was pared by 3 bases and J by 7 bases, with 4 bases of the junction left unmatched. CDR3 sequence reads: CASSATSGGSNEQFF. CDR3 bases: TGTGCCAGCAGCGCGACTAGCGGGGGGTCGAATGAGCAGTTCTTC.

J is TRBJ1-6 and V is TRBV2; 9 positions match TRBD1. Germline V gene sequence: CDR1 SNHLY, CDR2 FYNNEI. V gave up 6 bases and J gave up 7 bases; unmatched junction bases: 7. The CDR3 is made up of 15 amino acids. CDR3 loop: CASRDRGFLNSPLHF. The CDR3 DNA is TGTGCCAGCAGGGACAGGGGATTTTTAAATTCACCCCTCCACTTT.

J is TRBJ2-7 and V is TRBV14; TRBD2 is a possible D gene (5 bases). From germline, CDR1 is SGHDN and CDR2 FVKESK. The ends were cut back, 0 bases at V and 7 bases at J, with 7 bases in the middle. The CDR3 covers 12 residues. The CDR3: CASSQERREQYF. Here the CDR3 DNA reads TGTGCCAGCAGCCAAGAAAGGAGGGAGCAGTACTTC.

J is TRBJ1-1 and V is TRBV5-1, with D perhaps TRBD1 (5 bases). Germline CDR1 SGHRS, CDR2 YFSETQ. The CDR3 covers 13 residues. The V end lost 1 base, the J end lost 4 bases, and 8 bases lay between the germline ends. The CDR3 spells CASSLRGGTEAFF. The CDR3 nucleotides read TGCGCCAGCAGCTTGAGGGGTGGCACTGAAGCTTTCTTT.

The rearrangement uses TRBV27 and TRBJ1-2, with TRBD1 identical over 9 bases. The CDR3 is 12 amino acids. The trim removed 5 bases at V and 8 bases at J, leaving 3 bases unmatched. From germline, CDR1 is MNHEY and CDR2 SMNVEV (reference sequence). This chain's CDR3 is CASSRTGEGYTF. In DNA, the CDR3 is TGTGCCAGCAGTCGGACAGGGGAAGGCTACACCTTC.

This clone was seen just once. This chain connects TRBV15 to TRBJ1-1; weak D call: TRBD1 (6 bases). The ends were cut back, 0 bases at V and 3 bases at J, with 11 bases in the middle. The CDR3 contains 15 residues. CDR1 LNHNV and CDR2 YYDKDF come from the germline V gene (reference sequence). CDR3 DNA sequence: TGTGCCACCAGCAGAGAGGGGGCAGGTTACACTGAAGCTTTCTTT. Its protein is CATSREGAGYTEAFF.

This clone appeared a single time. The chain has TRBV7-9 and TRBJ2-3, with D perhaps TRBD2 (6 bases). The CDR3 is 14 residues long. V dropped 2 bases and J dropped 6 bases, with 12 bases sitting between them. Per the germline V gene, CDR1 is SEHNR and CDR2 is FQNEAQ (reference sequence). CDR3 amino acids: CASSLSLATDTQYF. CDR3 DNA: TGTGCCAGCAGCTTAAGTCTAGCGACGGATACGCAGTATTTT.

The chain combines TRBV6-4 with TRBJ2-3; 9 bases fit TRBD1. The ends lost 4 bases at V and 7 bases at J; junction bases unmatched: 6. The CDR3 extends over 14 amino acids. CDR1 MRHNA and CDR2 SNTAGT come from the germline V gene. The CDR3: CASSVGQGPNTQYF. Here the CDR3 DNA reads TGTGCCAGCAGTGTGGGACAGGGTCCAAATACGCAGTATTTT.

The CDR3 region is CAWSAVRGRASYNEQFF. CDR3 in DNA: TGTGCCTGGAGTGCCGTCAGAGGGAGGGCATCCTACAATGAGCAGTTCTTC. The genes are TRBV30 and TRBJ2-1, with TRBD2 identical over 7 bases. This CDR3 contains 17 residues. In germline, CDR1 is GTSNPN, CDR2 SVGIG (reference sequence). After removal of 1 base from V and 1 base from J, the junction contained 10 bases not matched to a gene.

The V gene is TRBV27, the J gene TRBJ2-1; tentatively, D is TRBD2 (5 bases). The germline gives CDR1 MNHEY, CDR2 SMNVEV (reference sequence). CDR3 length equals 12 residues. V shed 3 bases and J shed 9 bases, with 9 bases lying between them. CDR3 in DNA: TGTGCCAGCAGTTTTGTCGAGGGTGAGCAGTTCTTC. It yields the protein CASSFVEGEQFF.

The CDR3 protein is CASSLVTGELFF. In DNA form, the CDR3 reads TGTGCCAGCAGTTTAGTTACCGGGGAGCTGTTTTTT. The genes are TRBV6-5 and TRBJ2-2; no definite D call. CDR3 length equals 12 residues. The V end lost 4 bases, the J end lost 5 bases, and 5 bases lay between the germline ends. Germline V gene lookup returns CDR1 MNHEY and CDR2 SVGAGI.

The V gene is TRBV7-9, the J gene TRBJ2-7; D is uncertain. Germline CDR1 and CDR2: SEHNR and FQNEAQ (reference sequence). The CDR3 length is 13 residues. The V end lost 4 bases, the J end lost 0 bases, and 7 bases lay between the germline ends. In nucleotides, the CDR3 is TGTGCCAGCAGCTCATACTCCTCCTACGAGCAGTACTTC. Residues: CASSSYSSYEQYF.

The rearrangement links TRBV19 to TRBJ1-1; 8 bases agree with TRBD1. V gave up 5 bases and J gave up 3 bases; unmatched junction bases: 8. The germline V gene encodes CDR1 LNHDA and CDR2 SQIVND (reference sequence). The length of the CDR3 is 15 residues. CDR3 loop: CASSLPGQGYTEAFF. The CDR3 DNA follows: TGTGCCAGTAGTCTGCCAGGACAGGGCTACACTGAAGCTTTCTTT.

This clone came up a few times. The CDR3 DNA is TGTGCCAGTAGTATCCCTATTGTCGGAGGGACCATATATTTT. It is translated as CASSIPIVGGTIYF. V gene TRBV19 combines with J gene TRBJ1-3, with D unresolved. The germline gives CDR1 LNHDA, CDR2 SQIVND (reference sequence). This CDR3 spans 14 amino acids. V lost 3 bases and J lost 10, with 16 bases in between.

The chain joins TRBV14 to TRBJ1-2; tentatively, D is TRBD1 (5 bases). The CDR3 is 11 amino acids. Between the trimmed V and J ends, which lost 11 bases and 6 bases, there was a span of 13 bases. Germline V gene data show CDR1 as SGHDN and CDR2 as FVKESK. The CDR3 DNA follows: TGTGCCGGAGGGTCGGGGGATGGCTACACCTTC. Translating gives CAGGSGDGYTF. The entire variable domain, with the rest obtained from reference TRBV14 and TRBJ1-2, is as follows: EAGVTQFPSHSVIEKGQTVTLRCDPISGHDNLYWYRRVMGKEIKFLLHFVKESKQDESGMPNNRFLAERTGGTYSTLKVQPAELEDSGVYFCAGGSGDGYTFGSGTRLTVV.

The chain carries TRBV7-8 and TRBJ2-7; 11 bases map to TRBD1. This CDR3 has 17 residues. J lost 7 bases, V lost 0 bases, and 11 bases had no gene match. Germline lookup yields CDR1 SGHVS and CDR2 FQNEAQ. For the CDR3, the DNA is TGTGCCAGCAGCTTAGCAAGGACAGGGGGCGCTTCGGGAGAGCAGTACTTC. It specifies CASSLARTGGASGEQYF.

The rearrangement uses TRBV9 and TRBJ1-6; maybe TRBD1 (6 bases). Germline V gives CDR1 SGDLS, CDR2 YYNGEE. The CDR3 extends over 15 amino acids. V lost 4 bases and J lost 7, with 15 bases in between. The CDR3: CASSRPGTHNSPLHF. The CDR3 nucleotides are TGTGCCAGCAGCCGACCGGGGACACACAATTCACCCCTCCACTTT. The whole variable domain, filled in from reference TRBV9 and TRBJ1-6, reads DSGVTQTPKHLITATGQRVTLRCSPRSGDLSVYWYQQSLDQGLQFLIQYYNGEERAKGNILERFSAQQFPDLHSELNLSSLELGDSALYFCASSRPGTHNSPLHFGNGTRLTVT.

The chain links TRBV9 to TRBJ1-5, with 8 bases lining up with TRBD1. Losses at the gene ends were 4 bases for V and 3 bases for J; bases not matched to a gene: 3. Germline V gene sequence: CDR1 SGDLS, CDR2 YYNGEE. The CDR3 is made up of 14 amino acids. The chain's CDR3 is CASSRGQANQPQHF. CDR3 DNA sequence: TGTGCCAGCAGCCGGGGACAGGCCAATCAGCCCCAGCATTTT.

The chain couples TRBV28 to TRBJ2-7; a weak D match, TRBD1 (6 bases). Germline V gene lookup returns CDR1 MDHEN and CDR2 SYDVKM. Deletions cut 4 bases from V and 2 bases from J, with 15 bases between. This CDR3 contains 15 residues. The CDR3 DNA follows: TGTGCCAGCAGTTCCTCCGGGACACCGGCCTACGAGCAGTACTTC. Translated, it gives CASSSSGTPAYEQYF.

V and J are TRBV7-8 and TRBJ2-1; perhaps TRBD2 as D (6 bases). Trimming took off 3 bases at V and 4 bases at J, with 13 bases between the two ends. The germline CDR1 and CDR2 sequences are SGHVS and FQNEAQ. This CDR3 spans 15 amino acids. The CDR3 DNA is TGTGCCAGCAGCTTGGGGGTTAGCGGATACAATGAGCAGTTCTTC. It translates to CASSLGVSGYNEQFF.

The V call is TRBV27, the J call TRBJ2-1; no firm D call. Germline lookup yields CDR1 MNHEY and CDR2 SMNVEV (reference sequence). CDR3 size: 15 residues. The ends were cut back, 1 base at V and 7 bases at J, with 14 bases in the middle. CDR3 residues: CASSLFPLPRNEQFF. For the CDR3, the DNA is TGTGCCAGCAGTTTATTCCCCCTCCCGAGGAATGAGCAGTTCTTC.

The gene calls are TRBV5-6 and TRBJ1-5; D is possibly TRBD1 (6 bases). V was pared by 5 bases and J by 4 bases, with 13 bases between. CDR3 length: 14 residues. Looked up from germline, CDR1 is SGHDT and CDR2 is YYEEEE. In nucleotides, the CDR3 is TGTGCCAGCAGTTCCGGGACACAAAATCAGCCCCAGCATTTT. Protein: CASSSGTQNQPQHF.

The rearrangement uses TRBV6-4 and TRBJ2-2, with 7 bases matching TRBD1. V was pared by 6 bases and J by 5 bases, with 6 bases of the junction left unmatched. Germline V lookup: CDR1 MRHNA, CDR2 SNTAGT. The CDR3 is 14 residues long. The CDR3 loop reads CASRGLQGTGELFF. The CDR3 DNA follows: TGTGCCAGCAGAGGCTTACAGGGGACCGGGGAGCTGTTTTTT.

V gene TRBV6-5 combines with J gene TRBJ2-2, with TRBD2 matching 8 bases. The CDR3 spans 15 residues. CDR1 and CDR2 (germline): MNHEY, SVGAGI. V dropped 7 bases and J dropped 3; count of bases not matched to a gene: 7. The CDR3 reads CASTLVLADTGELFF. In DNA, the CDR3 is TGTGCCAGCACCTTAGTACTAGCGGACACCGGGGAGCTGTTTTTT.

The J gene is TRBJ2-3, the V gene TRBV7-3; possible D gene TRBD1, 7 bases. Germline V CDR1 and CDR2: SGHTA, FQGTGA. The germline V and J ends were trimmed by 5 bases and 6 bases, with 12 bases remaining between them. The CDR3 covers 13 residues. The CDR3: CASSPGGLDTQYF. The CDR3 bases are TGTGCCAGCAGCCCAGGGGGGTTGGATACGCAGTATTTT.

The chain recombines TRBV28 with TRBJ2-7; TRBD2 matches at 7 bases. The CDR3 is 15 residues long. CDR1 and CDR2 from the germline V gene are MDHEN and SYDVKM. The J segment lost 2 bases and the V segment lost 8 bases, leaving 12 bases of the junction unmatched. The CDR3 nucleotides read TGTGCCAGCGGGGAGGGACCCCAGCGGGCCTACGAGCAGTACTTC. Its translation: CASGEGPQRAYEQYF.